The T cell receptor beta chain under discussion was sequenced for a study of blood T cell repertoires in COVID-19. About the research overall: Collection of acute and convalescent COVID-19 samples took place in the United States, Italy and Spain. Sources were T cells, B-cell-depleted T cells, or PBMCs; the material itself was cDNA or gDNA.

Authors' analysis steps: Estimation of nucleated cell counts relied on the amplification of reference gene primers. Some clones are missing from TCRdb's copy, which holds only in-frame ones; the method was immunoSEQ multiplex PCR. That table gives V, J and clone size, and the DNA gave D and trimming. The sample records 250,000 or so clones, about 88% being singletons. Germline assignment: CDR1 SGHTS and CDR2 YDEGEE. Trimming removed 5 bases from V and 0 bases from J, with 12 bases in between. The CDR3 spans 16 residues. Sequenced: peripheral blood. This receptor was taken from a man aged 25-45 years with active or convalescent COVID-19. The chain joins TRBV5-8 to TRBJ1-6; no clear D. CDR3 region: CASRPDKSSYNSPLHF. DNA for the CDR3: TGTGCCAGCAGGCCCGACAAGAGCTCCTATAATTCACCCCTCCACTTT. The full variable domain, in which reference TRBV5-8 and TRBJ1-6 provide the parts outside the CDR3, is EAGVTQSPTHLIKTRGQQATLRCSPISGHTSVYWYQQALGLGLQFLLWYDEGEERNRGNFPPRFSGRQFPNYSSELNVNALELEDSALYLCASRPDKSSYNSPLHFGNGTRLTVT.